The rows below give T cell receptor beta chains drawn from one sample of a study of blood T cell repertoires in COVID-19. Produced via immunoSEQ multiplex PCR; TCRdb's table is partial and in-frame only. The data show approximately 210,000 clones, around 90% seen once. Sequencing used PBMCs or T cells enriched from blood (not recorded which). These receptors all come from a man aged 25-45 years in a cohort exposed to, infected with or recovered from COVID-19 (not recorded which). CDR3s include the opening cysteine and the closing phenylalanine or tryptophan. A D gene is named only where the DNA matches it firmly. Only some rows state a clone size, as once, few, many or a class for expanded clones.

TRBJ2-7 - - TRBV10-2 CASSESIGSYEQYF TGCGCCAGCAGTGAGTCGATTGGCAGCTACGAGCAGTACTTC
TRBJ2-3 once - TRBV5-8 CASSSLFKTLLGTDTQYF TGTGCCAGCAGCTCACTCTTCAAAACCCTCCTCGGCACAGATACGCAGTATTTT
TRBJ2-7 - TRBD1 TRBV24-1 CAIGTGSWEQYF TGTGCCATAGGGACAGGGTCCTGGGAGCAGTACTTC
TRBJ2-5 - TRBD1 TRBV7-2 CASSRPGDRAKETQYF TGTGCCAGCAGCCGCCCGGGGGACAGGGCAAAAGAGACCCAGTACTTC
TRBJ2-7 - TRBD1 TRBV11-2 CASSFDSGQGSEQYF TGTGCCAGCAGCTTCGATTCGGGACAGGGGAGCGAGCAGTACTTC
TRBJ2-6 - - TRBV15 CATSRGRYSGANVLTF TGTGCCACCAGCAGGGGGAGGTACTCTGGGGCCAACGTCCTGACTTTC
TRBJ1-1 few TRBD1 TRBV5-1 CASRHLTGQGNTEAFF TGCGCCAGCAGACACTTGACCGGACAGGGGAACACTGAAGCTTTCTTT
TRBJ2-7 - - TRBV6-5 CASSYTQGIPSYEQYF TGTGCCAGCAGTTATACACAGGGAATTCCTTCCTACGAGCAGTACTTC
TRBJ1-2 - TRBD1 TRBV10-3 CANQETGGLEHGYTF TGTGCCAACCAGGAGACAGGGGGCCTGGAACATGGCTACACCTTC
TRBJ2-2 - TRBD2 TRBV9 CASSAGTSAPRELFF TGTGCCAGCAGCGCGGGGACTAGCGCTCCTAGGGAGCTGTTTTTT
TRBJ2-7 - - TRBV28 CASSPPMREQYF TGTGCCAGCAGTCCCCCCATGAGGGAGCAGTACTTC
TRBJ2-7 few - TRBV10-1 CASSESRTAAYEQYF TGCGCCAGCAGTGAGTCCAGGACAGCAGCCTACGAGCAGTACTTC
TRBJ2-5 - TRBD1 TRBV28 CASSPWDRQETQYF TGTGCCAGCAGTCCGTGGGACAGACAAGAGACCCAGTACTTC
TRBJ1-5 - TRBD1 TRBV5-1 CASSLGDRSNQPQHF TGCGCCAGCAGCTTGGGGGACAGGAGCAATCAGCCCCAGCATTTT
TRBJ1-2 - TRBD1 TRBV19 CASSPRDRAGYTF TGTGCCAGTAGCCCCCGGGACAGGGCTGGCTACACCTTC
TRBJ1-5 few TRBD1 TRBV4-1 CASSQRTGLNQPQHF TGCGCCAGCAGCCAAAGGACAGGCCTCAATCAGCCCCAGCATTTT
TRBJ1-2 - TRBD1 TRBV6-2/TRBV6-3 CASSKSGTGRPAGYTF TGTGCCAGCAGTAAATCCGGGACAGGGAGACCTGCCGGCTACACCTTC
TRBJ1-1 medium-sized TRBD1 TRBV27 CASSLWPDRVTEAFF TGTGCCAGCAGTTTATGGCCCGACAGGGTTACTGAAGCTTTCTTT
TRBJ1-2 - TRBD1 TRBV4-1 CASSHQDRGAYGYTF TGCGCCAGCAGCCACCAAGACAGGGGGGCCTATGGCTACACCTTC
TRBJ2-1 - - TRBV3-1/TRBV3-2 CASSQTGGVDNEQFF TGTGCCAGCAGCCAAACAGGGGGGGTGGACAATGAGCAGTTCTTC
TRBJ1-2 - TRBD1 TRBV28 CASSLVLGGTGTGYTF TGTGCCAGCAGTTTAGTCCTTGGGGGGACAGGGACTGGCTACACCTTC
TRBJ2-1 - TRBD2 TRBV9 CASSVVAGGHYEQFF TGTGCCAGCAGCGTCGTAGCGGGAGGGCACTATGAGCAGTTCTTC
TRBJ1-1 - TRBD1 TRBV7-8 CASSTRQGSPGEAFF TGTGCCAGCAGCACCCGACAGGGCTCTCCGGGGGAAGCTTTCTTT
TRBJ2-4 - - TRBV7-2 CASQMGLRGLAKNIQYF TGTGCCAGCCAAATGGGACTCCGAGGTCTAGCCAAAAACATTCAGTACTTC
TRBJ2-7 - TRBD2 TRBV10-3 CAISIAGGGEQYF TGTGCCATCAGTATAGCGGGAGGAGGGGAGCAGTACTTC
TRBJ1-2 - - TRBV7-8 CASSPDVAGDYGYTF TGTGCCAGCAGCCCGGACGTGGCAGGGGACTATGGCTACACCTTC
TRBJ2-3 - TRBD1 TRBV7-3 CASSPDRVGTDTQYF TGTGCCAGCAGCCCCGACAGGGTTGGCACAGATACGCAGTATTTT
TRBJ2-3 - - TRBV5-1 CASSEPLAASTDTQYF TGCGCCAGCAGCGAGCCCTTAGCGGCTAGCACAGATACGCAGTATTTT
TRBJ2-1 - TRBD2 TRBV28 CASSSAGVKEQFF TGTGCCAGCAGTTCTGCGGGAGTGAAAGAGCAGTTCTTC
TRBJ1-3 - - TRBV6-5 CASKTGTPSGNTIYF TGTGCCAGCAAGACCGGGACACCCTCTGGAAACACCATATATTTT
TRBJ2-3 - - TRBV11-1 CAIKRVDTQYF TGTGCCATTAAGCGGGTAGATACGCAGTATTTT
TRBJ2-7 - - TRBV15 CATSRDWRDEQYF TGTGCCACCAGCAGAGATTGGCGGGACGAGCAGTACTTC
TRBJ1-6 - - TRBV27 CASSPLGPTGKYNSPLHF TGTGCCAGCAGTCCATTGGGCCCTACAGGGAAGTATAATTCACCCCTCCACTTT